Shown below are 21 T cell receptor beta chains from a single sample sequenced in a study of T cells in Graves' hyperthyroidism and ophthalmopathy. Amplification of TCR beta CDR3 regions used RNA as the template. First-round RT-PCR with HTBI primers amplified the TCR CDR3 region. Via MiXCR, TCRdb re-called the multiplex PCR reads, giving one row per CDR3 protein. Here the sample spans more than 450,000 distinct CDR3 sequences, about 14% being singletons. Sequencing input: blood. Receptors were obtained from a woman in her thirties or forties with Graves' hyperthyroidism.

The CDR3 reads CASSLERTNTEAFF. CDR3 bases: TGTGCCAGCAGCCTGGAACGGACGAACACTGAAGCTTTCTTT. The chain links TRBV7-3 to TRBJ1-1, with D hard to call. Germline lookup yields CDR1 SGHTA and CDR2 FQGTGA. CDR3 length: 14 residues. Trimming stripped 5 bases from V and 1 base from J, with 11 bases between.

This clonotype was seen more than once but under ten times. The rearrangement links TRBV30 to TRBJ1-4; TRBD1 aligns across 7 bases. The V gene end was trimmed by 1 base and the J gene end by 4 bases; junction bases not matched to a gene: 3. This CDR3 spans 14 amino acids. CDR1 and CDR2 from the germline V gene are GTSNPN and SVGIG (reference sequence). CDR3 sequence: CAWSGDRGNEKLFF. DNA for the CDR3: TGTGCCTGGAGTGGGGACAGAGGTAATGAAAAACTGTTTTTT. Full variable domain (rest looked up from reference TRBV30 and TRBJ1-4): SQTIHQWPATLVQPVGSPLSLECTVEGTSNPNLYWYRQAAGRGLQLLFYSVGIGQISSEVPQNLSASRPQDRQFILSSKKLLLSDSGFYLCAWSGDRGNEKLFFGSGTQLSVL.

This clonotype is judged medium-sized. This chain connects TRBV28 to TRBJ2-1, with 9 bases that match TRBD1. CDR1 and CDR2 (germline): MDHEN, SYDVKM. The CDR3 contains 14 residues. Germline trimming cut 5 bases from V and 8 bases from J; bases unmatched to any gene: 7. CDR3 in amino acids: CASSPGTGHYEQFF. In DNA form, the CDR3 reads TGTGCCAGCAGTCCCGGGACAGGGCATTATGAGCAGTTCTTC.

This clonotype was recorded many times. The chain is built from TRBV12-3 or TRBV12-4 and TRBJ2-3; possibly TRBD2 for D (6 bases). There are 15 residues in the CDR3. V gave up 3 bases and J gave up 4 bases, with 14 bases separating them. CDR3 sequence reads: CASSFAGGPADTQYF. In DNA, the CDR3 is TGTGCCAGCAGTTTTGCCGGAGGGCCCGCAGATACGCAGTATTTT.

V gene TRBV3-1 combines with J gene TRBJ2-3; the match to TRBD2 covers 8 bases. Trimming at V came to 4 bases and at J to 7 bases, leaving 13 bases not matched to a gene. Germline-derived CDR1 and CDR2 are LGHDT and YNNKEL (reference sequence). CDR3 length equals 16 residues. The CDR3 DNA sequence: TGTGCCAGCAGCCGACCCGGGTCGGGAGGGCTAAATACGCAGTATTTT. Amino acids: CASSRPGSGGLNTQYF.

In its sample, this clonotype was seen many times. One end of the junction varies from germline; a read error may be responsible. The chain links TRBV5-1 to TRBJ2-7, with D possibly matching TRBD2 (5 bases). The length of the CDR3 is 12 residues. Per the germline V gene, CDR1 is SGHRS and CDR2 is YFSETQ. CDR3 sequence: CASSLPGYEQYF. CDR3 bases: TGTGCCAGCAGTTTACCGGGGTACGAGCAGTACTTC.

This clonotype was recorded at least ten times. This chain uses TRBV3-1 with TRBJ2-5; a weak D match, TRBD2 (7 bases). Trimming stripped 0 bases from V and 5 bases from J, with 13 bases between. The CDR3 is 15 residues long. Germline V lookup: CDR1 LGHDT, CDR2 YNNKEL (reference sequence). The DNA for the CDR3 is TGTGCCAGCAGCCAAGACCCCAGGGGAGGGGAGACCCAGTACTTC. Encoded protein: CASSQDPRGGETQYF.

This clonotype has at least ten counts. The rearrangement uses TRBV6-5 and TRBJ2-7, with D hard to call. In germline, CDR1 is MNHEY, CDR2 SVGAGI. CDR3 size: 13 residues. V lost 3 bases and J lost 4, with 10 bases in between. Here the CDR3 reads CASSYGVAYEQYF. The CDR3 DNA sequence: TGTGCCAGCAGTTATGGGGTGGCATACGAGCAGTACTTC.

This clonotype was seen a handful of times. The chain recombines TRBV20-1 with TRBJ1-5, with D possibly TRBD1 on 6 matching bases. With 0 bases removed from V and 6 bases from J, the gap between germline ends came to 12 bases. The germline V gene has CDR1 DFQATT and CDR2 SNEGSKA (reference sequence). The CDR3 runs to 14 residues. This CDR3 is CSAREQGDAQPQHF. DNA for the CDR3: TGCAGTGCTAGAGAACAGGGAGACGCTCAGCCCCAGCATTTT.

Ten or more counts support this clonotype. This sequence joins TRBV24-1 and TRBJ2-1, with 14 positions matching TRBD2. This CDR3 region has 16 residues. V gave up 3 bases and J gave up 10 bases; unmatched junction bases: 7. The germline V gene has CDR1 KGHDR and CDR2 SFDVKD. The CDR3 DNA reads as TGTGCCACCAGTGATAACGGACTAGCGGGAGGTAACGAGCAGTTCTTC. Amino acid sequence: CATSDNGLAGGNEQFF.

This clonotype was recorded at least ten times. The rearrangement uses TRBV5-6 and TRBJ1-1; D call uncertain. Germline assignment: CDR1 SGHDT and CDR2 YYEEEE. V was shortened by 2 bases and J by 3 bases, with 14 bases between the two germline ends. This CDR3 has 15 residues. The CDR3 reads CASSFAGYDDTEAFF. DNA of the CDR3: TGTGCCAGCAGCTTTGCAGGTTACGACGACACTGAAGCTTTCTTT. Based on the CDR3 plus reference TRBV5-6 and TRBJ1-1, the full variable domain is DAGVTQSPTHLIKTRGQQVTLRCSPKSGHDTVSWYQQALGQGPQFIFQYYEEEERQRGNFPDRFSGHQFPNYSSELNVNALLLGDSALYLCASSFAGYDDTEAFFGQGTRLTVV.

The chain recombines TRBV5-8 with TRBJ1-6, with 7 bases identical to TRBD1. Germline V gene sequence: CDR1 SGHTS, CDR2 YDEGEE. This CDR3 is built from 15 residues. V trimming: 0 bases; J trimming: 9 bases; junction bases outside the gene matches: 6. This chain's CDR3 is CASSLDPGGISPLHF. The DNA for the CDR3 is TGTGCCAGCAGCTTGGACCCAGGGGGGATTTCACCCCTCCACTTT.

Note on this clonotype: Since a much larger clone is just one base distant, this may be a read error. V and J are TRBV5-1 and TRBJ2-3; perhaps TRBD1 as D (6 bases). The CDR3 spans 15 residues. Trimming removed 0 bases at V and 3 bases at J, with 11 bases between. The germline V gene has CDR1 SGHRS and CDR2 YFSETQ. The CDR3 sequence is CASSLERGITDTQYF. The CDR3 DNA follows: TGCGCCAGCAGCTTGGAAAGGGGGATAACAGATACGCAGTATTTT. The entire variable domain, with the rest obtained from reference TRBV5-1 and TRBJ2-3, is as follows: KAGVTQTPRYLIKTRGQQVTLSCSPISGHRSVSWYQQTPGQGLQFLFEYFSETQRNKGNFPGRFSGRQFSNSRSEMNVSTLELGDSALYLCASSLERGITDTQYFGPGTRLTVL.

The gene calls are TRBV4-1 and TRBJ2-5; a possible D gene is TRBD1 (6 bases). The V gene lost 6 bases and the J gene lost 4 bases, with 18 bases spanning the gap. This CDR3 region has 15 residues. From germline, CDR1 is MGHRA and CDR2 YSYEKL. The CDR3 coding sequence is TGCGCCAGCAGTTCAGGGGATTCAAGAGGAGAGACCCAGTACTTC. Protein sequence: CASSSGDSRGETQYF.

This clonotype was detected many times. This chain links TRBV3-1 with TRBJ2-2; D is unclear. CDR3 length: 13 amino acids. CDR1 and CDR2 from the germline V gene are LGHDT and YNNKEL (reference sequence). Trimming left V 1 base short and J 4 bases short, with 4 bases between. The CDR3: CASSQAPTGELFF. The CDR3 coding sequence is TGTGCCAGCAGCCAAGCCCCCACCGGGGAGCTGTTTTTT.

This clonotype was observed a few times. DNA for the CDR3: TGTGCCAGCAACACAGGGGGCTACACGCAGTATTTT. Amino acid sequence: CASNTGGYTQYF. The chain links TRBV9 to TRBJ2-3; TRBD1 matches 9 bases. Germline CDR1 and CDR2: SGDLS and YYNGEE. With 6 bases clipped from V and 9 bases from J, the junction kept 5 bases outside the gene matches. This CDR3 spans 12 amino acids.

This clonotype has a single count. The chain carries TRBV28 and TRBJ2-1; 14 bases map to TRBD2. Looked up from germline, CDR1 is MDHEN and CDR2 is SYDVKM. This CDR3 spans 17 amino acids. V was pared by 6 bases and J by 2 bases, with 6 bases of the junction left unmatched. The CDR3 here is CASSSRTSGRPYNEQFF. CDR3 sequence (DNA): TGTGCCAGCAGCTCAAGGACTAGCGGGAGGCCCTACAATGAGCAGTTCTTC.

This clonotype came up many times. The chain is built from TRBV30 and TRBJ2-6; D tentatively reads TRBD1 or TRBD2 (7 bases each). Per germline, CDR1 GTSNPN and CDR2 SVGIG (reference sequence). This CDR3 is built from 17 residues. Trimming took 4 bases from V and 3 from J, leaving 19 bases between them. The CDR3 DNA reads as TGTGCCTGGAAACTGATGGCAGGGGGGGGTGGGGCCAACGTCCTGACTTTC. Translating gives CAWKLMAGGGGANVLTF. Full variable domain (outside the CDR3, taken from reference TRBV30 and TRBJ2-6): SQTIHQWPATLVQPVGSPLSLECTVEGTSNPNLYWYRQAAGRGLQLLFYSVGIGQISSEVPQNLSASRPQDRQFILSSKKLLLSDSGFYLCAWKLMAGGGGANVLTFGAGSRLTVL.

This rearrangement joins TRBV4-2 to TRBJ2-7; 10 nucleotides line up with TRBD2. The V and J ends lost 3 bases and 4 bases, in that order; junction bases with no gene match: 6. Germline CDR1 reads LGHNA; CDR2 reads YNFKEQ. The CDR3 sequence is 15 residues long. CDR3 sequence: CASSQDLAGEYEQYF. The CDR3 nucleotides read TGTGCCAGCAGCCAGGACCTAGCGGGAGAGTACGAGCAGTACTTC.

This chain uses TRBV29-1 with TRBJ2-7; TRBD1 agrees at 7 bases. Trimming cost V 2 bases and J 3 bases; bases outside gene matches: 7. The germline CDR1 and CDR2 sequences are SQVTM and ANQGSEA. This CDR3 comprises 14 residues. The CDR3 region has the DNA TGCAGCGTTGAACTCTCCGGACAGGTCTACGAGCAGTACTTC. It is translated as CSVELSGQVYEQYF.

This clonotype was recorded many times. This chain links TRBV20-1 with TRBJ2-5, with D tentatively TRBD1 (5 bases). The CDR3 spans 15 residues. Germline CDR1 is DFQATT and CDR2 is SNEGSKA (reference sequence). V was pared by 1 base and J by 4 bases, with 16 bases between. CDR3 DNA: TGCAGTGCTAGAGTACCCCTCATGGGGCCAGAGACCCAGTACTTC. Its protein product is CSARVPLMGPETQYF.